This TCR beta chain was captured by sequencing in a study of blood T cell repertoires in COVID-19 (dated by TCRdb to 2018 to 2021). Study-wide context: Samples covering the acute and convalescent phases of COVID-19 were provided by collaborators in the United States, Italy and Spain. HLA class I and class II types, where available, came from metadata supplied by the sample provider rather than from assay-based typing. Nearly every sample came with metadata listing a de-identified subject ID, COVID-19 status, age in years and sex. A freely available public database, intended as a resource for researchers studying the immune response to SARS-CoV-2, is where the repertoires were released. The material from the prospective study consisted of cDNA or gDNA derived from T cells, B-cell-depleted T cells, or PBMCs. Deeply sampled blood TCRbeta repertoires from subjects exposed to, actively infected with, or recovered from COVID-19 were included in the dataset. The samples were drawn from the first 160 participants of the ongoing ImmuneRACE study and from 1,254 subjects provided by 6 global collaborators. On the study overall, not on this receptor specifically: The amount of clinical and demographic metadata varied by source and participant and was provided uncurated.

Comments on this clone: Its antigen remains undetermined. No per-base quality is available; no much larger clone lies one base away.

One collaborating source in Seattle enrolled patients during active infection and followed them longitudinally through the course of disease. Collaborating institutions collected whole blood in K2EDTA tubes following their own protocols. For TCRbeta analysis, collaborators shipped samples in one of three forms: frozen whole blood, isolated PBMCs, or DNA extracted from either of those sample types. V is clipped by 8 bases and J by 7 bases, and the sequence between their germline boundaries is 17 bases long. Including cysteine and phenylalanine, the CDR3 has 13 amino acids. Of all the DNA, just the CDR3 is kept, 39 bases in frame from base 1. CDR1 MNHEY and CDR2 SVGAGI were looked up in the germline V gene. The immunoSEQ Assay, a bias-controlled multiplex PCR, was used to amplify TCRbeta CDR3 regions from genomic DNA. The authors' pipeline ran thus. The number of nucleated cells in each sample was estimated from the amplification of reference gene primers within the assay. Sequence reads were collapsed and filtered to measure the absolute abundance of every unique TCRbeta CDR3 rearrangement. For each sample, productive Simpson clonality was calculated as the square root of Simpson's diversity index across productive rearrangements. TCRdb provides this immuneACCESS table in a form limited to in-frame rearrangements. Some clones are lacking; in checked studies, under half of them reflect an unresolved V gene, and why the rest are absent is not known. From that table come the V and J calls and clone size; the DNA was used to work out D and trimming. The sample includes about half a million clones, with 80% to 90% observed a single time. About 0.91% of the sample is held by the ten biggest clonotypes.

The clonotype comes from a man younger than 30 with COVID-19, enrolled during active disease. Sequencing was done on a sample of peripheral blood. The sequence joins TRBV6-5 to TRBJ1-2; the D gene is not confidently resolved. The DNA sequence is given as TGTGCCAGCTGCCTGGGTGGTCGGGGTGGCTACACCTTC. It codes for CASCLGGRGGYTF.